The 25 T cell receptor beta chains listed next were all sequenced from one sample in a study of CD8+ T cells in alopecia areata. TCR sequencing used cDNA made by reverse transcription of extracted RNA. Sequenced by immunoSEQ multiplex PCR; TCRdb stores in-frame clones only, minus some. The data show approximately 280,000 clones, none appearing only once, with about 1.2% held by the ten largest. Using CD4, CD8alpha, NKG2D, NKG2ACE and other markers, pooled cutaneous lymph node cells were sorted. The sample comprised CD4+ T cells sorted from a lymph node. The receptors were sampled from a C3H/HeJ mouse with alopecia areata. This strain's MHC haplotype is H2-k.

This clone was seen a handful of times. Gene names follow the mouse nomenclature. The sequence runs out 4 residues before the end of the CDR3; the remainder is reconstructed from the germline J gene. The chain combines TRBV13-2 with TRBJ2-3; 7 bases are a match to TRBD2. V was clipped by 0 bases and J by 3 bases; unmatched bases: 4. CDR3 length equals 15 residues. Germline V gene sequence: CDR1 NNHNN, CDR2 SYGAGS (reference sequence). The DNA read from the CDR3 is TGTGCCAGCGGTGATGCGGGGGGGGAGGCAGAA. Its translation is CASGDAGGEAE. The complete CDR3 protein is CASGDAGGEAETLYF.

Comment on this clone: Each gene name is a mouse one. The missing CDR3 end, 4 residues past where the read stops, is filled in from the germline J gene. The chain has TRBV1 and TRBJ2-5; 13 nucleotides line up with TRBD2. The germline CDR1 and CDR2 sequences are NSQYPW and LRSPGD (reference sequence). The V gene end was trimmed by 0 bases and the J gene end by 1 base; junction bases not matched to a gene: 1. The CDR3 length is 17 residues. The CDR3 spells CTCSADGTGGDQDTQYF. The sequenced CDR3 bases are TGCACCTGCAGTGCAGATGGGACTGGGGGGGACCAAGAC.

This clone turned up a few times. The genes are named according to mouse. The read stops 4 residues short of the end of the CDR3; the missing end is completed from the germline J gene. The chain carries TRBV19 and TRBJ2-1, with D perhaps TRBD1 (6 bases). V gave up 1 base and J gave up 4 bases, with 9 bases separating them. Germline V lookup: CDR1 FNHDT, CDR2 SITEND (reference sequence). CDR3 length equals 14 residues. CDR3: CASSIWDKYAEQFF. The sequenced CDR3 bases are TGTGCCAGCAGTATATGGGACAAATATGCT.

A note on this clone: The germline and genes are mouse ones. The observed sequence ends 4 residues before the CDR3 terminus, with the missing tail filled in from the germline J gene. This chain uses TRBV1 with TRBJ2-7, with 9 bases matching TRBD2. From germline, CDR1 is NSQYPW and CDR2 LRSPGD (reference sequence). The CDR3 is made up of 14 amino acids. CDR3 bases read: TGCACCTGCAGTGACTGGGGGGCGATATAT. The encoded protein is CTCSDWGAIY. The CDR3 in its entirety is CTCSDWGAIYEQYF.

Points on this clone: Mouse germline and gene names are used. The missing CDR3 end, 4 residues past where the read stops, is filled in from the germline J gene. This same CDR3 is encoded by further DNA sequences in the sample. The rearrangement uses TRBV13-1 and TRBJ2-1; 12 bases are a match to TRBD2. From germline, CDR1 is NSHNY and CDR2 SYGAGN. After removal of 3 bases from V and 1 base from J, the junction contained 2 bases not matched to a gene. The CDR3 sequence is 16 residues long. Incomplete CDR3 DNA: TGTGCCAGCAGTGGCGGGACTGGGGGGAACTATGCT. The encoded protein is CASSGGTGGNYA. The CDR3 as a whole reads CASSGGTGGNYAEQFF.

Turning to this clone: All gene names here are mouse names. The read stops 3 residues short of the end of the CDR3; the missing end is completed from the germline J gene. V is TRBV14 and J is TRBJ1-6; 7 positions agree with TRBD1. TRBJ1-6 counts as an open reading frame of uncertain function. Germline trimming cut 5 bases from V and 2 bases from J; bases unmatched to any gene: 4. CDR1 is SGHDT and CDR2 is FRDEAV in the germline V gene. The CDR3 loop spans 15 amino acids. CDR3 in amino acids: CASSPQGAYNSPLYF. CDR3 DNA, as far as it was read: TGTGCCAGCAGCCCTCAGGGGGCCTATAATTCGCCC.

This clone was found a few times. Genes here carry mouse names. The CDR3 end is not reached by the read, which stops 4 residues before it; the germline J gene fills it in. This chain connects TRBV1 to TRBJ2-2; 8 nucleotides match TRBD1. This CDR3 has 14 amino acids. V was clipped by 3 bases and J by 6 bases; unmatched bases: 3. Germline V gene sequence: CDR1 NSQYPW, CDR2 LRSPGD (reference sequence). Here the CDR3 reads CTCSAPGGAGQLYF. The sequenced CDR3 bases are TGCACCTGCAGTGCGCCAGGGGGCGCCGGG. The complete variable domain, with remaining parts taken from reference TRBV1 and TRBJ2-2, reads VTLLEQNPRWRLVPRGQAVNLRCILKNSQYPWMSWYQQDLQKQLQWLFTLRSPGDKEVKSLPGADYLATRVTDTELRLQVANMSQGRTLYCTCSAPGGAGQLYFGEGSKLTVL.

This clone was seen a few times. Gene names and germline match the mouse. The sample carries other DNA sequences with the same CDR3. CDR3 DNA, as far as it was read: TGTGCCAGCAGTGACAGGGATTCCTATAATTCGCCC. Translation gives CASSDRDSYNSP. The entire CDR3 reads CASSDRDSYNSPLYF. The chain recombines TRBV13-1 with TRBJ1-6, with D tentatively TRBD1 (5 bases). The missing CDR3 end, 3 residues past where the read stops, is filled in from the germline J gene. TRBJ1-6 is an open reading frame, and its role is uncertain. V lost 2 bases and J lost 0, with 6 bases in between. The CDR3 has 15 amino acids. The germline gives CDR1 NSHNY, CDR2 SYGAGN.

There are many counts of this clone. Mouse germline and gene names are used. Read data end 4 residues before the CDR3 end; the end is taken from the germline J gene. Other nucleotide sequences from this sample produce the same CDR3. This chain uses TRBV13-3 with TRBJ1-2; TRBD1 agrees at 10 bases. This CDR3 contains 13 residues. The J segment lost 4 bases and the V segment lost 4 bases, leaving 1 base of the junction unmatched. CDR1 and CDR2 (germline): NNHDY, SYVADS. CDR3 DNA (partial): TGTGCCAGCAGTCGGGACAGGGGCTCC. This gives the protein CASSRDRGS. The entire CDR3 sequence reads CASSRDRGSDYTF.

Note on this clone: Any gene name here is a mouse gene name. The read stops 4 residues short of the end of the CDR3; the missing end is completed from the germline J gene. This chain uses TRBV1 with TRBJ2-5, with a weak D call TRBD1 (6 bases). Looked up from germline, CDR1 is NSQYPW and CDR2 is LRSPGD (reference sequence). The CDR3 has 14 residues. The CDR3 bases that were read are TGCACCTGCAGTGGGCCAGGGAGGGGGGAC. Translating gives CTCSGPGRGD. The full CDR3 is CTCSGPGRGDTQYF.

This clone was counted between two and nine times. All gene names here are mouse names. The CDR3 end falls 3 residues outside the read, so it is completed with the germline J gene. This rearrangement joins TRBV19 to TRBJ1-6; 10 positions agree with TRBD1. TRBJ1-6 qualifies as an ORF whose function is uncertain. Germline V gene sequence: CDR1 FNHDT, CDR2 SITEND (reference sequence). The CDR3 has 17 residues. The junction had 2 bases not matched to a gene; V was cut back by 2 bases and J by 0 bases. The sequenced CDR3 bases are TGTGCCAGCAGTATGGGACAGGGGCTTTCCTATAATTCGCCC. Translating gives CASSMGQGLSYNSP. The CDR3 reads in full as CASSMGQGLSYNSPLYF.

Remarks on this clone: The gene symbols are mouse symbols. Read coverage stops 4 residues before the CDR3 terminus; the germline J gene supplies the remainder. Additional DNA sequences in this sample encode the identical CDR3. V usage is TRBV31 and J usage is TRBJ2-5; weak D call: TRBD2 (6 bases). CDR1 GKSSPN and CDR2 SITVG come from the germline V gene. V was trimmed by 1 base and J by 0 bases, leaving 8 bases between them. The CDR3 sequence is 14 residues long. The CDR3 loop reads CAWSPGGNQDTQYF. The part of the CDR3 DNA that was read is TGTGCCTGGAGTCCCGGGGGGAACCAAGAC.

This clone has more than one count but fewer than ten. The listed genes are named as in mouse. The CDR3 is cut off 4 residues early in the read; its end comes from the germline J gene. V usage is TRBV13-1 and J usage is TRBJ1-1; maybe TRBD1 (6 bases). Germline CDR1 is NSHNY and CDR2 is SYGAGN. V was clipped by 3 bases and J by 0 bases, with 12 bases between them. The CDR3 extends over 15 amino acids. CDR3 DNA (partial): TGTGCCAGCAGTGCTCGGGACAATGCAAACACA. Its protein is CASSARDNANT. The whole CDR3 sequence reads CASSARDNANTEVFF.

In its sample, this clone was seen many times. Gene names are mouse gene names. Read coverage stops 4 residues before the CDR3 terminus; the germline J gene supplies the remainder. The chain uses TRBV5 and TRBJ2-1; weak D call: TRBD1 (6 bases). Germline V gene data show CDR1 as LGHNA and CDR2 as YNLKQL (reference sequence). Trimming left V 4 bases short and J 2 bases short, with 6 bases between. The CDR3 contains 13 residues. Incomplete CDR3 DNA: TGTGCCAGCAGCCGGACAGACTATGCT. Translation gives CASSRTDYA. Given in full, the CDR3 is CASSRTDYAEQFF.

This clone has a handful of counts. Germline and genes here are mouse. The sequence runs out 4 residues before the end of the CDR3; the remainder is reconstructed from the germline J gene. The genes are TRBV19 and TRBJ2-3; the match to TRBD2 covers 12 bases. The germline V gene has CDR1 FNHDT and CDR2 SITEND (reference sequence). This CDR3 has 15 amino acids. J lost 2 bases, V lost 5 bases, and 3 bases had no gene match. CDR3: CASRDWGGLAETLYF. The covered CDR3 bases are TGTGCCAGCAGGGACTGGGGGGGTCTTGCAGAA.

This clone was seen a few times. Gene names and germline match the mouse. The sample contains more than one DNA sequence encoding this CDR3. The CDR3 DNA, read in part, is TGTGCCAGCAGTGGAGGGAACCAAGAC. Amino acids: CASSGGNQD. The full CDR3 protein reads CASSGGNQDTQYF. The chain has TRBV19 and TRBJ2-5; no reliable D call. The CDR3 end falls 4 residues outside the read, so it is completed with the germline J gene. Between the trimmed V and J ends, which lost 4 bases and 0 bases, there was a span of 6 bases. The CDR3 is 13 amino acids. The germline V gene has CDR1 FNHDT and CDR2 SITEND (reference sequence). The whole variable domain, remainder taken from reference TRBV19 and TRBJ2-5, is GGIITQTPKFLIGQEGQKLTLKCQQNFNHDTMYWYRQDSGKGLRLIYYSITENDLQKGDLSEGYDASREKKSSFSLTVTSAQKNEMAVFLCASSGGNQDTQYFGPGTRLLVL.

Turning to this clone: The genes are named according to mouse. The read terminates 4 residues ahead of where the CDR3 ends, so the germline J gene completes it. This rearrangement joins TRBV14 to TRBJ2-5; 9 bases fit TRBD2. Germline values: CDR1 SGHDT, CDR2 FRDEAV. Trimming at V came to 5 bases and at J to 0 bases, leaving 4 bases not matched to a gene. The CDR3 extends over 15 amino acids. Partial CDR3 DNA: TGTGCCAGCAGATGGGACTGGGCGAACCAAGAC. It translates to CASRWDWANQD. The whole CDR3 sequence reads CASRWDWANQDTQYF.

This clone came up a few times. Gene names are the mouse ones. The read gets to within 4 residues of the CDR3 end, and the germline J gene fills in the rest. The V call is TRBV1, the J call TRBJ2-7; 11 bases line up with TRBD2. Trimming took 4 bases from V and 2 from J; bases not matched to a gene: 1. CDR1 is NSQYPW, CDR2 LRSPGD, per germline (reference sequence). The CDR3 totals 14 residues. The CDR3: CTCSVTGGAYEQYF. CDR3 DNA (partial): TGCACCTGCAGTGTGACTGGGGGGGCCTAT.

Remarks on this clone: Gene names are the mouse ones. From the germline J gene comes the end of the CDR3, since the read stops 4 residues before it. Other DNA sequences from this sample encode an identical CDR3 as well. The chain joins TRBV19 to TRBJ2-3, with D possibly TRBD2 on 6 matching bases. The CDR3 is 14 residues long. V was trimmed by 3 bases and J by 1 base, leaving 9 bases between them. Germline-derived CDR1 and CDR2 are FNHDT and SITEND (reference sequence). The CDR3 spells CASSTGGGAETLYF. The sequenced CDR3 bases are TGTGCCAGCAGTACGGGGGGAGGTGCAGAA.

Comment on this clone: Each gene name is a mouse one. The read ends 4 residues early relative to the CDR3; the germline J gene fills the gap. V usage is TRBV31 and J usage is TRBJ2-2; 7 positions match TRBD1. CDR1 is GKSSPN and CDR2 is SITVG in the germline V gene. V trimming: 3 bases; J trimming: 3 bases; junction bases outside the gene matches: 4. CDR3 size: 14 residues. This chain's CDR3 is CAWRPGQYTGQLYF. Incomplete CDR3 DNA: TGTGCCTGGAGACCGGGACAGTACACCGGG.

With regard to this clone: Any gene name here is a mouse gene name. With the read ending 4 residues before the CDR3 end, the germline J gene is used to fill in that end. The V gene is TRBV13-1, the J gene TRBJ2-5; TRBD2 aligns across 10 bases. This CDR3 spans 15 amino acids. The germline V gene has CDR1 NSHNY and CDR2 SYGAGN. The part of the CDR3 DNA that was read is TGTGCCAGCAGTGACCTGGGGGGGCGCACAGAC. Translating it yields CASSDLGGRTD. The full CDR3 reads CASSDLGGRTDTQYF.

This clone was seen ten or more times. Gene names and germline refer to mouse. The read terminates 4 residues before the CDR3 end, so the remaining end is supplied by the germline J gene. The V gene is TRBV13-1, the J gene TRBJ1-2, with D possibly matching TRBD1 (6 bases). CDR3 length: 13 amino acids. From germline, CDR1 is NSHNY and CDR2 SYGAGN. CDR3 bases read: TGTGCCAGCAGACCACAGGGAGAGTCC. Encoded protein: CASRPQGES. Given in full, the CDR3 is CASRPQGESDYTF.

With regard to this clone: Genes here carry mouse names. Partial CDR3 DNA: TGCACCTGCAGTGCGACTGGGGGGAACCAAGAC. This translates into CTCSATGGNQD. The whole CDR3 region reads CTCSATGGNQDTQYF. The chain employs TRBV1 and TRBJ2-5; 10 bases agree with TRBD2. The read comes to an end 4 residues before the CDR3 does, leaving the germline J gene to fill in the end. The CDR3 sequence is 15 residues long. The V and J ends lost 3 bases and 0 bases, in that order; junction bases with no gene match: 0. Per germline, CDR1 NSQYPW and CDR2 LRSPGD (reference sequence).

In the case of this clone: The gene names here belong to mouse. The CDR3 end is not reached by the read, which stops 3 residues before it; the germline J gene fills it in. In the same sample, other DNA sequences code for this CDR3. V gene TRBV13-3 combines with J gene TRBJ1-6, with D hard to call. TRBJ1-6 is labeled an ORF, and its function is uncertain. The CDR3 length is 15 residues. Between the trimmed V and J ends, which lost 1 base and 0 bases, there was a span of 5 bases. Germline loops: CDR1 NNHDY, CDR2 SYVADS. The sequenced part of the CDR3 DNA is TGTGCCAGCAGTGATACAGATTCCTATAATTCGCCC. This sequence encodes CASSDTDSYNSP. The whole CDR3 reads CASSDTDSYNSPLYF.

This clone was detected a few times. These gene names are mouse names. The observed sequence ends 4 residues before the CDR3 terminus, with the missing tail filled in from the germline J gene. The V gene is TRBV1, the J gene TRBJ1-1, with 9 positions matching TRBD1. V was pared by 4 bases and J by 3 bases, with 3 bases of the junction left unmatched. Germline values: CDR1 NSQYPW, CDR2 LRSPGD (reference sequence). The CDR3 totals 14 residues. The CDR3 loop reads CTCSDRGLYTEVFF. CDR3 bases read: TGCACCTGCAGTGACAGGGGGCTCTACACA.